This T cell receptor (beta chain) was observed in a study of radiation and T cells in renal cell carcinoma. Whole-study results and caveats: From baseline, blood top tumor clonotypes peaked at 2 weeks post-radiation.

Sample time point: blood 4 weeks post-SBRT, at nephrectomy. This sample's treatment: 15 Gy SBRT to primary tumor, nephrectomy 4 weeks later. V shed 4 bases and J shed 6 bases, with 19 bases lying between them. Germline V gives CDR1 SGHNT, CDR2 YYREEE (reference sequence). This CDR3 has 16 amino acids. Only in-frame clones appear in the TCRdb table, and some are missing; sequencing was by immunoSEQ multiplex PCR. The table records around 140,000 clones, 65% to 90% of them present only once. On this clone: Its antigen is undetermined.

Source: blood, taken from a patient whose treatment included radiotherapy and nephrectomy. The chain combines TRBV5-4 with TRBJ2-2; weak D call: TRBD2 (6 bases). The sequence was collected from a woman between 50 and 59 years old with renal cell carcinoma. The DNA for the CDR3 is TGTGCCAGCAGCCGTGATGCGGGGTCAGTCGCCGGGGAGCTGTTTTTT. It codes for CASSRDAGSVAGELFF.